The rows below give T cell receptor beta chains drawn from one sample of a study of cytomegalovirus exposure and HLA in healthy donors. The data were produced by immunoSEQ multiplex PCR, yet TCRdb's version contains in-frame clones alone and is incomplete. In the table there are tens of thousands of clones, 90% of which are singletons. Sequencing input: PBMCs. The receptors shown here come from a woman between 18 and 30 years old in good health and CMV-seronegative. Both conserved end residues are part of each CDR3. Fields, in order: D gene, V gene, J gene, clone size, CDR3 DNA, CDR3 protein. The D gene is left open where the match is weak. A clone size is listed for some rows: how often the clone was seen (once, few, many), or a class if it is expanded.

>-|TRBV6-5|TRBJ2-3|-
TGTGCCAGCAGTTTTGGACACACAGATACGCAGTATTTT
CASSFGHTDTQYF
>TRBD2|TRBV28|TRBJ2-5|-
TGTGCCAGCAGTCCCCGGACTAGCGGGCAAGAGACCCAGTACTTC
CASSPRTSGQETQYF
>TRBD2|TRBV7-2|TRBJ2-1|-
TGTGCCAGCAGCCCCGGCGGGTCTAGCGGGAGCTATGAGCAGTTCTTC
CASSPGGSSGSYEQFF
>TRBD1|TRBV4-1|TRBJ1-5|-
TGCGCCAGCAGCCATGACAGGGGCCTCAATCAGCCCCAGCATTTT
CASSHDRGLNQPQHF
>-|TRBV29-1|TRBJ2-3|-
TGCAGCGTTGAACGGGGAACCTCAGATACGCAGTATTTT
CSVERGTSDTQYF
>-|TRBV28|TRBJ1-1|-
TGTGCCAGCAGTCTATGGGCCACTGAAGCTTTCTTT
CASSLWATEAFF
>TRBD1|TRBV5-6|TRBJ2-5|-
TGTGCCAGCAGCTTACGGGACAGGGGAAAGACCCAGTACTTC
CASSLRDRGKTQYF
>-|TRBV28|TRBJ2-5|once
TGTGCCAGCAGTTTGGTCACGGGGGAGACCCAGTACTTC
CASSLVTGETQYF
>-|TRBV6-5|TRBJ2-7|-
TGTGCCAGCACCTCTCCCGGGACAATCTACGAGCAGTACTTC
CASTSPGTIYEQYF
>TRBD1|TRBV5-6|TRBJ2-5|once
TGTGCCAGCAGCTCAAGGACAGGTCAAGAGACCCAGTACTTC
CASSSRTGQETQYF
>TRBD2|TRBV7-2|TRBJ2-1|-
TGTGCCAGCAGCTTAGTGGGAGGGTCGTACAATGAGCAGTTCTTC
CASSLVGGSYNEQFF
>TRBD1|TRBV9|TRBJ1-3|-
TGTGCCAGCAGCCAGGGGGCTGGAAACACCATATATTTT
CASSQGAGNTIYF
>-|TRBV14|TRBJ1-3|-
TGTGCCAGCAGCCAAGAAACGGGACAATGGGGAAACACCATATATTTT
CASSQETGQWGNTIYF
>TRBD2|TRBV11-1|TRBJ2-7|-
TGTGCCAGCAGCGCCCGTCGCAGCGGGACCTACGAGCAGTACTTC
CASSARRSGTYEQYF
>TRBD1|TRBV6-1|TRBJ1-1|-
TGTGCCAGCGACAGGGGTTGGACTGAAGCTTTCTTT
CASDRGWTEAFF
>TRBD2|TRBV7-2|TRBJ2-1|-
TGTGCCAGCAGCTTAGATAGGACTAGCGGGAGGTACAATGAGCAGTTCTTC
CASSLDRTSGRYNEQFF
>-|TRBV29-1|TRBJ2-1|-
TGCAGCGTTGTCTGGAGGGATTACCTCCAATTAGCAGTTGTTCAGGATGAGCAGTTCTTC
CSVVWRDYLQLAVVQDEQFF
>TRBD1|TRBV7-9|TRBJ1-4|-
TGTTCCAGCACCTCGACCCACAGGGGGGGTGAAAAACTGTTTTTT
CSSTSTHRGGEKLFF
>TRBD1|TRBV6-5|TRBJ2-1|once
TGTGCCAGCAGTTACGGGGACAGATTAGGAAATGAGCAGTTCTTC
CASSYGDRLGNEQFF
>-|TRBV9|TRBJ2-2|-
TGTGCCAGCAGCAGCCGGACAGAAACCGGGGAGCTGTTTTTT
CASSSRTETGELFF
>TRBD1|TRBV5-8|TRBJ2-2|once
TGTGCCAGCAGCTCGGGACAGGGGGACCTAGCGAACACCGGGGAGCTGTTTTTT
CASSSGQGDLANTGELFF
>-|TRBV28|TRBJ2-5|-
TGTGCCAGCAGGGTAGAAGAGACCCAGTACTTC
CASRVEETQYF
>TRBD1|TRBV4-1|TRBJ2-6|-
TGCGCCAGCAGCCTAAGACAGGGAAGCTCTGGGGCCAACGTCCTGACTTTC
CASSLRQGSSGANVLTF
>TRBD2|TRBV19|TRBJ2-7|-
TGTGCCAGTACCCAAAGGGGACTAGCGGGAGAAAGGTCCTACGAGCAGTACTTC
CASTQRGLAGERSYEQYF
>TRBD1|TRBV27|TRBJ1-1|-
TGTGCCAGCAGCCGGACAGGGGTTGGGACTTTCTTT
CASSRTGVGTFF
>TRBD2|TRBV7-9|TRBJ2-1|-
TGTGCCAGCATACGTTGGCTCGCCGGGACTAGCATTAGATACAATGAGCAGTTCTTC
CASIRWLAGTSIRYNEQFF
>-|TRBV12-5|TRBJ2-3|-
TGTGCTAGTGGTACAGGCTCGGCGTCAGCCGGAGATACGCAGTATTTT
CASGTGSASAGDTQYF
>-|TRBV11-1|TRBJ2-5|-
TGTGCCAGCGTCTGGCAGGAGGGAGAGACCCAGTACTTC
CASVWQEGETQYF
>-|TRBV7-3|TRBJ2-2|-
TGTGCCAGCAGCTTATACCCCCTAGCGTCCCTCGGCACCGGGGAGCTGTTTTTT
CASSLYPLASLGTGELFF
>-|TRBV21-1|TRBJ1-4|-
TGTGCCAGAAAGAAGACAGGGGAAAGGGTATGGGAAAAACTGTTTTTT
CARKKTGERVWEKLFF
>TRBD1|TRBV7-3|TRBJ1-2|-
TGTGCCAGCAGCCTGGACAGGGGGCATGGTGGCTACACCTTC
CASSLDRGHGGYTF
>TRBD1|TRBV27|TRBJ2-5|-
TGTGCCAGCAGTTTAGAACAGGGGTTTGGGGAGACCCAGTACTTC
CASSLEQGFGETQYF
>-|TRBV5-8|TRBJ1-5|-
TGTGCCAGCAGCTCCCGTCGGCGGTTGAATCAGCCCCAGCATTTT
CASSSRRRLNQPQHF
>-|TRBV4-3|TRBJ2-2|-
TGCGCCAGCAGCCAAGTGGGACTGTCTAACACCGGGGAGCTGTTTTTT
CASSQVGLSNTGELFF
>-|TRBV6-5|TRBJ1-5|-
TGTGCCAGCAGTTACTCGAAGGAGGAGAAGCCCCAGCATTTT
CASSYSKEEKPQHF
>TRBD2|TRBV5-4|TRBJ2-5|-
TGTGCCAGCAGCCTAGCGGGAGGAGGGGAGACCCAGTACTTC
CASSLAGGGETQYF
>TRBD1|TRBV5-1|TRBJ2-5|-
TGCGCCAGCAGCGTGGACAGGGTAGGGGAGACCCAGTACTTC
CASSVDRVGETQYF
>TRBD1|TRBV7-9|TRBJ1-3|-
TGTGCCAGCAGCCCAAGACAGGGATCATACGGAAACACCATATATTTT
CASSPRQGSYGNTIYF
>TRBD1|TRBV14|TRBJ2-1|-
TGTGCCAGCAGCCAAGAAAGGTTATGGACAGGGATACCCAATGAGCAGTTCTTC
CASSQERLWTGIPNEQFF
>TRBD2|TRBV28|TRBJ2-3|-
TGTGCCAGCAGAAGCAGTCTAGCGGGAGGCACAGATACGCAGTATTTT
CASRSSLAGGTDTQYF
>TRBD1|TRBV7-8|TRBJ2-3|-
TGTGCCAGCAGCCCCGGGACAGTTTTAGATACGCAGTATTTT
CASSPGTVLDTQYF
>-|TRBV9|TRBJ1-6|-
TGTGCCAGCAGCACCAGGGGTTCCTCCTATAATTCACCCCTCCACTTT
CASSTRGSSYNSPLHF
>-|TRBV19|TRBJ1-5|-
TGTGCCAGTAGAGAGAGACACTTATATAGCAATCAGCCCCAGCATTTT
CASRERHLYSNQPQHF
>TRBD1|TRBV27|TRBJ1-4|once
TGTGCCAGCAGTTTGGCTATGACAGGGTTGAATGAAAAACTGTTTTTT
CASSLAMTGLNEKLFF
>-|TRBV30|TRBJ2-5|-
TGTGCCTGGAGTGCCCAACCAGGGGAGACCCAGTACTTC
CAWSAQPGETQYF
>-|TRBV4-2|TRBJ2-5|-
TGTGCCAGCAGCCAGACCCGCGGCAGCGGACAAGAGACCCAGTACTTC
CASSQTRGSGQETQYF
>TRBD1|TRBV2|TRBJ1-3|-
TGTGCCAGCAGTGAATGGGACAGGGGAGGCAACACCATATATTTT
CASSEWDRGGNTIYF
>TRBD1|TRBV5-4|TRBJ1-2|-
TGTGCCAGCAGCTTGGGGACAGGGGGCCCACACACCTTC
CASSLGTGGPHTF
>TRBD2|TRBV5-1|TRBJ2-1|-
TGCGCCAGCAGCTTTATGACTAGCGGGAGTAGGTATGAGCAGTTCTTC
CASSFMTSGSRYEQFF